This record concerns one TCR beta chain sequence. Its antigen is as yet unknown. The sample originates from a study of cytomegalovirus exposure and HLA in healthy donors. As for the study in general: Within the Caucasian-associated ancestry cluster were 65% to 85% of the 350 to 400 genotyped donors.

Each of the donors was a healthy bone marrow donor. Regarding the study as a whole: Within a later analysis, the majority of CMV-associated TCR beta chains appeared HLA-restricted.

Trimming cost V 6 bases and J 0 bases; bases outside gene matches: 5. Germline lookup yields CDR1 SGHNT and CDR2 YYREEE (reference sequence). CDR3 length: 15 amino acids. The PCR employed 60 Vbeta primers together with 13 Jbeta primers. Assay: immunoSEQ multiplex PCR; the TCRdb copy retains only in-frame clones and omits some. Seen here are 150,000 to 190,000 clones, 65% to 90% observed once, and the top ten hold under 7.5%. The sequencing input was PBMCs. This chain uses TRBV5-4 with TRBJ2-3; 9 bases match TRBD2. The sequence came from a woman aged 50 to 60 in good health and CMV-seropositive. CDR3 DNA: TGTGCCAGCAACGTAGCGGGGGCCAGCACAGATACGCAGTATTTT. Its translation is CASNVAGASTDTQYF.